The T cell receptor beta chain under discussion was sequenced for a study of cytomegalovirus exposure and HLA in healthy donors. The CDR3 sequence is 17 residues long. Germline V gives CDR1 SGHDT, CDR2 YYEEEE. V gave up 4 bases and J gave up 4 bases, with 23 bases separating them. The assay was immunoSEQ multiplex PCR, and TCRdb's table has in-frame clones only and misses some. The repertoire holds roughly 330,000 clones, about nine tenths seen once, with approximately 1.1% in the top ten. The sequencing sample was made of PBMCs. This sequence joins TRBV5-6 and TRBJ1-2, with a tentative D call TRBD1 (5 bases). This clonotype was sampled from a woman under 40 in good health and CMV-seropositive. Written as DNA, the CDR3 is TGTGCCAGCAGCCGATTCAACATCCCGGGACCTGGCTATGGCTACACCTTC. Translating it yields CASSRFNIPGPGYGYTF. The whole variable domain, filled in from reference TRBV5-6 and TRBJ1-2, reads DAGVTQSPTHLIKTRGQQVTLRCSPKSGHDTVSWYQQALGQGPQFIFQYYEEEERQRGNFPDRFSGHQFPNYSSELNVNALLLGDSALYLCASSRFNIPGPGYGYTFGSGTRLTVV.